This T cell receptor beta chain came from a study of cytomegalovirus exposure and HLA in healthy donors. 13 Jbeta primers and 60 Vbeta primers were used for the PCR. Sequenced by immunoSEQ multiplex PCR; TCRdb stores in-frame clones only, minus some. The table has approximately 190,000 clones, 82% seen once. CDR1 is GTSNPN and CDR2 is SVGIG in the germline V gene (reference sequence). Deletions cut 4 bases from V and 4 bases from J, with 10 bases between. The CDR3 runs 12 residues. Sequencing used PBMCs. The genes are TRBV30 and TRBJ1-1; tentative D call: TRBD1 (5 bases). The clonotype originates from a woman aged 45 to 65 in good health and CMV-seropositive. The CDR3 spells CAWITGGTEAFF. CDR3 coding DNA: TGTGCCTGGATCACGGGGGGCACTGAAGCTTTCTTT.